Below, 7 T cell receptor beta chains from the same sample are listed, as sequenced in a study of T-cell reconstitution after alpha-beta-depleted transplantation in children. Unique molecular identifiers were used in preparing the TCRbeta library. TCRdb reanalysed the PCR reads using MiXCR and keeps one entry per CDR3 protein. The sample consists of about 540,000 distinct CDR3 sequences, approximately 20% of them appearing once. Sequencing used PBMCs from the stem cell graft donor, obtained from the stem cell graft. These receptors came from a human donor who donated a stem cell graft to a child with acute lymphoblastic leukemia.

The gene calls are TRBV19 and TRBJ2-3; no definite D call. CDR1 and CDR2 (germline): LNHDA, SQIVND (reference sequence). This CDR3 contains 14 residues. V gave up 2 bases and J gave up 2 bases, with 8 bases separating them. CDR3 coding DNA: TGTGCCAGTAGTATAAAAGCCTCCACAGATACGCAGTATTTT. Translating gives CASSIKASTDTQYF.

This chain joins TRBV27 and TRBJ2-1, with D hard to call. CDR3 length: 13 residues. V was pared by 1 base and J by 5 bases, with 6 bases between. Germline V gives CDR1 MNHEY, CDR2 SMNVEV (reference sequence). The CDR3 sequence: CASSLLIHNEQFF. In DNA, the CDR3 is TGTGCCAGCAGTTTATTAATCCACAATGAGCAGTTCTTC.

J is TRBJ2-3 and V is TRBV20-1; no clear D. CDR3 length: 13 amino acids. Germline V gene data show CDR1 as DFQATT and CDR2 as SNEGSKA (reference sequence). Trimming removed 3 bases at V and 5 bases at J, with 12 bases between. Here the CDR3 reads CSASGSIRDTQYF. The CDR3 DNA sequence: TGCAGTGCTAGTGGGTCGATAAGAGATACGCAGTATTTT.

This clonotype was seen only a few times. The rearrangement links TRBV14 to TRBJ2-2; no definite D call. The germline CDR1 and CDR2 sequences are SGHDN and FVKESK. The CDR3 consists of 15 residues. The ends were cut back, 4 bases at V and 0 bases at J, with 9 bases in the middle. Here the CDR3 reads CASSLWPTNTGELFF. In nucleotides, the CDR3 is TGTGCCAGCAGCCTATGGCCTACGAACACCGGGGAGCTGTTTTTT. Combining the CDR3 with reference TRBV14 and TRBJ2-2 gives the whole variable domain EAGVTQFPSHSVIEKGQTVTLRCDPISGHDNLYWYRRVMGKEIKFLLHFVKESKQDESGMPNNRFLAERTGGTYSTLKVQPAELEDSGVYFCASSLWPTNTGELFFGEGSRLTVL.

This chain links TRBV6-1 with TRBJ2-1; TRBD1 matches at 8 bases. Trimming took 6 bases from V and 2 from J; bases not matched to a gene: 6. CDR3 length: 15 residues. Germline CDR1 MNHNS, CDR2 SASEGT. CDR3 nucleotide sequence: TGTGCCAGCAGAATCGACAGGGGCCCCTACAATGAGCAGTTCTTC. It specifies CASRIDRGPYNEQFF.

The J gene is TRBJ1-3, the V gene TRBV4-1; D unclear. The CDR3 has 16 residues. From germline, CDR1 is MGHRA and CDR2 YSYEKL. V was shortened by 0 bases and J by 2 bases, with 11 bases between the two germline ends. The CDR3 region is CASSQDPAMTGNTIYF. The CDR3 nucleotides read TGCGCCAGCAGCCAAGATCCGGCCATGACTGGAAACACCATATATTTT.

In its sample, this clonotype was seen many times. The chain couples TRBV5-1 to TRBJ2-7, with 7 bases identical to TRBD2. CDR1 is SGHRS, CDR2 YFSETQ, per germline. Losses at the gene ends were 1 base for V and 2 bases for J; bases not matched to a gene: 15. This CDR3 spans 18 amino acids. DNA of the CDR3: TGCGCCAGCAGCTTGCCCCCCTATCCGGGACTAAAGACCTACGAGCAGTACTTC. Amino acid sequence: CASSLPPYPGLKTYEQYF.